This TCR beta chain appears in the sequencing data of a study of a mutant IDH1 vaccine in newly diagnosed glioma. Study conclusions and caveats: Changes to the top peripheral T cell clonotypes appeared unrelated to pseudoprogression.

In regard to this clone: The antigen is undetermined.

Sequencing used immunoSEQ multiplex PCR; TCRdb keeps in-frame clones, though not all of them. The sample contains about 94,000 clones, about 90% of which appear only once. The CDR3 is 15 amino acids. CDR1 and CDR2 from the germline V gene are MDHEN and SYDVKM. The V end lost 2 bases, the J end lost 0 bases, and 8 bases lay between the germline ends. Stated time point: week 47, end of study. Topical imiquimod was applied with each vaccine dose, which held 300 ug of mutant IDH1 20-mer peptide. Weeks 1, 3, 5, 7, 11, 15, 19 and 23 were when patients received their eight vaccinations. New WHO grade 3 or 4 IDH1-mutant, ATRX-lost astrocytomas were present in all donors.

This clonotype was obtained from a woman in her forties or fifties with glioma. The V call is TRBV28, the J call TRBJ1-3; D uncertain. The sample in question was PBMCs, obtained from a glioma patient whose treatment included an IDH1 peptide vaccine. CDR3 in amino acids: CASSLERSSGNTIYF. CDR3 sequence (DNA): TGTGCCAGCAGTTTAGAACGGAGCTCTGGAAACACCATATATTTT.